Presented here are 9 T cell receptor beta chains from one specimen sequenced in a study of blood T cell repertoires in COVID-19. Data came from immunoSEQ multiplex PCR; TCRdb stores just in-frame clones and leaves some out. This sample has 88,000 or so clones; 79% occur once, and the top ten carry nearly 25%. The sample was peripheral blood. Receptors were obtained from a human donor in a cohort sampled during active COVID-19.

This chain links TRBV29-1 with TRBJ2-5, with TRBD1 identical over 8 bases. Germline-derived CDR1 and CDR2 are SQVTM and ANQGSEA. The CDR3 is 15 amino acids. V lost 7 bases to trimming and J lost 8 bases; unmatched junction nucleotides: 18. Here the CDR3 DNA reads TGCAGCGCCCTTCTCGTGGGACAGGCCATAGGTACCCAGTACTTC. This sequence encodes CSALLVGQAIGTQYF.

V usage is TRBV6-2 or TRBV6-3 and J usage is TRBJ2-1; 9 nucleotides match TRBD2. In germline, CDR1 is MNHEY, CDR2 SVGEGT. The V and J ends lost 6 bases and 6 bases, in that order; junction bases with no gene match: 12. This CDR3 contains 16 residues. CDR3 amino acids: CASSDPRPSGINEQFF. The CDR3 DNA follows: TGTGCCAGCAGCGATCCGAGACCTAGCGGGATCAATGAGCAGTTCTTC.

CDR3 amino acids: CASSLDGGPAIEQFF. In nucleotides, the CDR3 is TGCGCCAGCAGCTTGGACGGGGGGCCGGCGATTGAGCAGTTCTTC. This sequence joins TRBV5-1 and TRBJ2-1, with a possible D match to TRBD2 (7 bases). Germline assignment: CDR1 SGHRS and CDR2 YFSETQ. The CDR3 covers 15 residues. Trimming pared 0 bases from V and 9 bases from J, leaving 16 bases between. Full variable domain (missing parts from reference TRBV5-1 and TRBJ2-1): KAGVTQTPRYLIKTRGQQVTLSCSPISGHRSVSWYQQTPGQGLQFLFEYFSETQRNKGNFPGRFSGRQFSNSRSEMNVSTLELGDSALYLCASSLDGGPAIEQFFGPGTRLTVL.

The chain is built from TRBV6-5 and TRBJ2-1; 9 bases align to TRBD2. Germline V gives CDR1 MNHEY, CDR2 SVGAGI. This CDR3 region has 14 residues. The V and J ends lost 6 bases and 6 bases, in that order; junction bases with no gene match: 6. The CDR3 loop is CASRSSGSGNEQFF. DNA of the CDR3: TGTGCCAGCAGGAGTAGCGGGAGCGGCAATGAGCAGTTCTTC.

This clone has only one observation. This chain connects TRBV3-1 (or the pseudogene TRBV3-2) to TRBJ2-5; possible D gene TRBD2, 6 bases. This CDR3 is 12 amino acids long. CDR1 is LGHDT and CDR2 is YNNKEL in the germline V gene (reference sequence). V lost 1 base to trimming and J lost 9 bases, with 9 bases between them. CDR3 residues: CASSQARDSQYF. In DNA, the CDR3 is TGTGCCAGCAGCCAAGCCCGGGACTCCCAGTACTTC.

This sequence joins TRBV5-1 and TRBJ1-5, with D uncertain. The V and J ends lost 0 bases and 5 bases respectively, with 9 bases between them. The V gene's germline CDR1 is SGHRS and CDR2 YFSETQ. This CDR3 spans 14 amino acids. The CDR3 protein is CASSLGGRDQPQHF. As DNA, the CDR3 is TGCGCCAGCAGCTTGGGTGGGAGGGATCAGCCCCAGCATTTT.

This clone was observed a single time. The chain couples TRBV9 to TRBJ2-2; TRBD1 matches at 8 bases. The germline CDR1 and CDR2 sequences are SGDLS and YYNGEE. Trimming cost V 2 bases and J 11 bases; bases outside gene matches: 20. The CDR3 has 18 residues. CDR3 sequence (DNA): TGTGCCAGCAGCGTTGGACAGGGAACTTCTTTTCGGGCCAGTGAGCTGTTTTTT. This gives the protein CASSVGQGTSFRASELFF. The full variable domain, its missing parts supplied by reference TRBV9 and TRBJ2-2, is DSGVTQTPKHLITATGQRVTLRCSPRSGDLSVYWYQQSLDQGLQFLIQYYNGEERAKGNILERFSAQQFPDLHSELNLSSLELGDSALYFCASSVGQGTSFRASELFFGEGSRLTVL.

CDR3 bases: TGTGCCAGCAGCCAAGATCCGGGACAGTCCTACGAGCAGTACTTC. It translates to CASSQDPGQSYEQYF. The genes are TRBV14 and TRBJ2-7; 7 nucleotides match TRBD1. This CDR3 is built from 15 residues. Germline assignment: CDR1 SGHDN and CDR2 FVKESK. The V and J ends lost 0 bases and 1 base, in that order; junction bases with no gene match: 3. Using reference TRBV14 and TRBJ2-7 for the parts outside the CDR3, the full variable domain is EAGVTQFPSHSVIEKGQTVTLRCDPISGHDNLYWYRRVMGKEIKFLLHFVKESKQDESGMPNNRFLAERTGGTYSTLKVQPAELEDSGVYFCASSQDPGQSYEQYFGPGTRLTVT.

This sequence joins TRBV6-5 and TRBJ2-7; tentative D call: TRBD1 (7 bases). Germline-derived CDR1 and CDR2 are MNHEY and SVGAGI. The CDR3 loop spans 13 amino acids. V was trimmed by 10 bases and J by 6 bases, leaving 19 bases between them. The chain's CDR3 is CAIKKQGGGEQYF. CDR3 coding DNA: TGTGCCATTAAAAAGCAGGGGGGTGGCGAGCAGTACTTC.